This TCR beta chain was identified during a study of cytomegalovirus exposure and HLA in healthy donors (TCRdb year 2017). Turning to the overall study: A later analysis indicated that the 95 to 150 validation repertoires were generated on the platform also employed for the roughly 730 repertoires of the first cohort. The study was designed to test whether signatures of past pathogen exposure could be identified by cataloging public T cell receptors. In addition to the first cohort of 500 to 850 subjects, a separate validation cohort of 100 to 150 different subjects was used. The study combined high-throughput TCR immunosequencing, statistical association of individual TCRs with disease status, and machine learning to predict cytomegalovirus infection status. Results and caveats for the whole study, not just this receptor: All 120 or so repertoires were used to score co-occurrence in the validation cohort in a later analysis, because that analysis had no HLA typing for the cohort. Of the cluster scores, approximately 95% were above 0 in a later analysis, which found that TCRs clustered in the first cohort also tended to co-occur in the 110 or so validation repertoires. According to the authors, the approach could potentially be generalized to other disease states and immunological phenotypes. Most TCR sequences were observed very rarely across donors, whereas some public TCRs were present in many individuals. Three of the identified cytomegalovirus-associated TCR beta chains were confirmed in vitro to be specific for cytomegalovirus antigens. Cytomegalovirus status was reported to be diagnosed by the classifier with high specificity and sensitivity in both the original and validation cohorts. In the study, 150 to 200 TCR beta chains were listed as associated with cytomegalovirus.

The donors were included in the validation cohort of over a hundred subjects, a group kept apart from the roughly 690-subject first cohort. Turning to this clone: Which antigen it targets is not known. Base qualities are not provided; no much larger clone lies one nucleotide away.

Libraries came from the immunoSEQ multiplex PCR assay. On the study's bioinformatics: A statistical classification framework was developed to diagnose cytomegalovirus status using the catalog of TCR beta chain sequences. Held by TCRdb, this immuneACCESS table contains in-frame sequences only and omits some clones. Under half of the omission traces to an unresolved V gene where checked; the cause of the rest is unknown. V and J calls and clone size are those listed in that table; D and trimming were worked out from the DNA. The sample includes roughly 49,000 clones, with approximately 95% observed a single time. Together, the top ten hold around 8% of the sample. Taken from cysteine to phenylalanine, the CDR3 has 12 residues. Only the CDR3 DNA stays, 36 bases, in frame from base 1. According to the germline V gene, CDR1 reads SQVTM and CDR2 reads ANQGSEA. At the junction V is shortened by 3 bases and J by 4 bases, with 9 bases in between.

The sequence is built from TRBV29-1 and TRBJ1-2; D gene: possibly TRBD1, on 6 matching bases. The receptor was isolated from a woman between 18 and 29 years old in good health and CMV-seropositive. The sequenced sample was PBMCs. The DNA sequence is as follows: TGCAGCGTTGACAGGGGCCCCTATGGCTACACCTTC. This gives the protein CSVDRGPYGYTF.